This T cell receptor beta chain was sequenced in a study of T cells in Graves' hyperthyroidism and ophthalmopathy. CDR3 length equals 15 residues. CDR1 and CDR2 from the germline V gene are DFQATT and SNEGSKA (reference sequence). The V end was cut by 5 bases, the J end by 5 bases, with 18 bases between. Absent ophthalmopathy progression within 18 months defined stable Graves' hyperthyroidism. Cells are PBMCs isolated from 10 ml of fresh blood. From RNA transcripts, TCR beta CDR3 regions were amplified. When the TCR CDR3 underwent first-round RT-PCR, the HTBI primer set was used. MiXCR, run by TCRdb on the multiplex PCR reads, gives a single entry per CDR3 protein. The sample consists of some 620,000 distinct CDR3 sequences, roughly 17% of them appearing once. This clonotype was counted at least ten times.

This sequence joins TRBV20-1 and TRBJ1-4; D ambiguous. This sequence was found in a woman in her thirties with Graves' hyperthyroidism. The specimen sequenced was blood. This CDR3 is CSAPELGRGNEKLFF. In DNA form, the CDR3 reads TGCAGTGCTCCGGAATTAGGGCGGGGAAATGAAAAACTGTTTTTT.